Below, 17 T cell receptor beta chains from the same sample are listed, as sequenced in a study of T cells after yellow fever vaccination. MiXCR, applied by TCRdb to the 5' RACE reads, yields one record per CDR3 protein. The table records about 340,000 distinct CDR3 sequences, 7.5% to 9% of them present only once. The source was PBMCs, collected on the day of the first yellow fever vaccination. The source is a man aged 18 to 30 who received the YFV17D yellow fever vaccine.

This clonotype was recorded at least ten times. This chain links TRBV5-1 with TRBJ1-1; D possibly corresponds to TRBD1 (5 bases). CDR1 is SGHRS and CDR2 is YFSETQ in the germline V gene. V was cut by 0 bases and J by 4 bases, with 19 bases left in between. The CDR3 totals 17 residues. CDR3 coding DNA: TGCGCCAGCAGCTTGGACCCGGGAAACTTTGGGGCCACTGAAGCTTTCTTT. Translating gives CASSLDPGNFGATEAFF.

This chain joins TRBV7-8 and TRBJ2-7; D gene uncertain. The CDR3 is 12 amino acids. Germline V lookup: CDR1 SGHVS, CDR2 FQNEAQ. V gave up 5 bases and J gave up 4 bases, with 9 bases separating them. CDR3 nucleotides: TGTGCCAGCAGCCCCGTTCCTTACGAGCAGTACGTC. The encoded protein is CASSPVPYEQYV.

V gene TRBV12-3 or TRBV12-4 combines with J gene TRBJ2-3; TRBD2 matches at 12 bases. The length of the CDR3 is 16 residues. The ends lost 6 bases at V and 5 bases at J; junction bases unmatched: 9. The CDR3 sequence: CASSTASGGAVDTQYF. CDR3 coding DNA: TGTGCCAGCAGCACCGCTAGCGGGGGGGCCGTAGATACGCAGTATTTT.

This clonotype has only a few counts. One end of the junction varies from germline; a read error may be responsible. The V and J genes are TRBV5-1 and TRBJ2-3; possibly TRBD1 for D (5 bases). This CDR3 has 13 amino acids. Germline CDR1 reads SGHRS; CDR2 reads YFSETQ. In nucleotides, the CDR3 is TGCGCCAGCAGGTTGGGGCGTGAAGATACGCAGTATTTT. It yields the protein CASRLGREDTQYF. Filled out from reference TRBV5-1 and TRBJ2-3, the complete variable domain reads KAGVTQTPRYLIKTRGQQVTLSCSPISGHRSVSWYQQTPGQGLQFLFEYFSETQRNKGNFPGRFSGRQFSNSRSEMNVSTLELGDSALYLCASRLGREDTQYFGPGTRLTVL.

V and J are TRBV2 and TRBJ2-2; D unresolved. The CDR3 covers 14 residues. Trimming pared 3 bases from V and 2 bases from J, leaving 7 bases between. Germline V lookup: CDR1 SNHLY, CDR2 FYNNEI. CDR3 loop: CASSEWLNTGELFF. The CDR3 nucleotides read TGTGCCAGCAGTGAGTGGCTTAACACCGGGGAGCTGTTTTTT.

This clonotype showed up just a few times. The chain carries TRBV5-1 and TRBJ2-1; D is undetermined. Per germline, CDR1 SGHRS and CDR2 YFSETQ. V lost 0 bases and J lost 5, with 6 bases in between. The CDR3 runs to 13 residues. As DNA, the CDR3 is TGCGCCAGCAGCTTGGAACTTCACAATGAGCAGTTCTTC. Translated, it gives CASSLELHNEQFF.

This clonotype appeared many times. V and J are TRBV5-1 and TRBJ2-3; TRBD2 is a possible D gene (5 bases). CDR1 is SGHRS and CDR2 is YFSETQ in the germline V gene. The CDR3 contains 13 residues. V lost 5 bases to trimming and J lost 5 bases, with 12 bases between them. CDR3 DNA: TGCGCCAGCAGGGGAGCTCCCCAAGATACGCAGTATTTT. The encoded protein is CASRGAPQDTQYF.

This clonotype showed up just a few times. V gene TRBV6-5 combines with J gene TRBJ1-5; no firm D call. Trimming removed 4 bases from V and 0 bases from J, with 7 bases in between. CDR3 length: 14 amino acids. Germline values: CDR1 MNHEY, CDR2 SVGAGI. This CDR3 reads CASSLAHSNQPQHF. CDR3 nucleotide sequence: TGTGCCAGCAGTTTGGCCCATAGCAATCAGCCCCAGCATTTT.

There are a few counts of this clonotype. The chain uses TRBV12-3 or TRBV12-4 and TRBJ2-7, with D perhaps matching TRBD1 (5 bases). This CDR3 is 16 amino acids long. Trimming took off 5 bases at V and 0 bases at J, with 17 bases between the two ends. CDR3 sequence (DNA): TGTGCCAGCAGTGCCCGACAGCTCGCCGACTCCTACGAGCAGTACTTC. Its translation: CASSARQLADSYEQYF.

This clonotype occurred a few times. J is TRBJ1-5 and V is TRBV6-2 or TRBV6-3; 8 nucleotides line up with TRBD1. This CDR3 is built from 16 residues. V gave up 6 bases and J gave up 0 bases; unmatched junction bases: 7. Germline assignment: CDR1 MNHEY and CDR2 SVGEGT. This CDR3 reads CASSPGQGPSNQPQHF. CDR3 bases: TGTGCCAGCAGCCCCGGACAGGGCCCTAGCAATCAGCCCCAGCATTTT.

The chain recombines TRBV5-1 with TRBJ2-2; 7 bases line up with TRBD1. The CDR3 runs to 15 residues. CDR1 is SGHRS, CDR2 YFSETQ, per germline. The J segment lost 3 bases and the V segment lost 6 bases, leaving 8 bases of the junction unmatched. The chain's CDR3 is CASNWFQGDTGELFF. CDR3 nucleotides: TGCGCCAGCAATTGGTTTCAGGGGGACACCGGGGAGCTGTTTTTT.

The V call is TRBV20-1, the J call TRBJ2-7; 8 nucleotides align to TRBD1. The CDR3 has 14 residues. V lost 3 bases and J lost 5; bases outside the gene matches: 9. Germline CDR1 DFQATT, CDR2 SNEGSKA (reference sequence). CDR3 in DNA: TGCAGTGCTAGGATGTTAGGACAGGGCCACGAGCAGTACGTC. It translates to CSARMLGQGHEQYV.

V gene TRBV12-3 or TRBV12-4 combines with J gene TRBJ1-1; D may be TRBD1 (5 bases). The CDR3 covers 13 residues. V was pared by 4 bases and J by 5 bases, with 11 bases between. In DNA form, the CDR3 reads TGTGCCAGCAGTTCCCCAGGGCGTACTGAAGCTTTCTTT. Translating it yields CASSSPGRTEAFF.

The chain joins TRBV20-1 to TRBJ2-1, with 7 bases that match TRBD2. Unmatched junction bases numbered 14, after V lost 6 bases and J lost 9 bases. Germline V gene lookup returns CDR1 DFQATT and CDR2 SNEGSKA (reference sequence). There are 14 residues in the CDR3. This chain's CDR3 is CSATHPTREGEQFF. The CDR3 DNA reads TGCAGTGCCACCCATCCAACTAGGGAGGGTGAGCAGTTCTTC.

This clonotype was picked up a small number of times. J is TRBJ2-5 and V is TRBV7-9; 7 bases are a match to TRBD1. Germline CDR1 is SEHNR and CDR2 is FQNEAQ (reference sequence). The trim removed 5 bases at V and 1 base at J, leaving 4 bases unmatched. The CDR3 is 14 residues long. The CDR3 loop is CASSQRDSQETQYF. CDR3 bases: TGTGCCAGCAGCCAACGGGACAGCCAAGAGACCCAGTACTTC.

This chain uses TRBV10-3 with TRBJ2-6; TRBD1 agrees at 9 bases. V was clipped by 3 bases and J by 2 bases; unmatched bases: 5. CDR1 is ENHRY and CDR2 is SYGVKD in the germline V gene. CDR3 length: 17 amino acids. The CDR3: CAISDGTGPPGANVLTF. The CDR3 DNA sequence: TGTGCCATCAGTGATGGGACAGGGCCTCCTGGGGCCAACGTCCTGACTTTC.

The CDR3 DNA reads TGTGCCAGCAGCTTGCGGGCAGGGAACACTGAAGCTTTCTTT. It codes for CASSLRAGNTEAFF. V is TRBV5-5 and J is TRBJ1-1, with D uncertain. The germline CDR1 and CDR2 sequences are SGHKS and YYEKEE (reference sequence). This CDR3 contains 14 residues. Trimming pared 1 base from V and 1 base from J, leaving 8 bases between. The full variable domain, completed using reference TRBV5-5 and TRBJ1-1, is DAGVTQSPTHLIKTRGQQVTLRCSPISGHKSVSWYQQVLGQGPQFIFQYYEKEERGRGNFPDRFSARQFPNYSSELNVNALLLGDSALYLCASSLRAGNTEAFFGQGTRLTVV.